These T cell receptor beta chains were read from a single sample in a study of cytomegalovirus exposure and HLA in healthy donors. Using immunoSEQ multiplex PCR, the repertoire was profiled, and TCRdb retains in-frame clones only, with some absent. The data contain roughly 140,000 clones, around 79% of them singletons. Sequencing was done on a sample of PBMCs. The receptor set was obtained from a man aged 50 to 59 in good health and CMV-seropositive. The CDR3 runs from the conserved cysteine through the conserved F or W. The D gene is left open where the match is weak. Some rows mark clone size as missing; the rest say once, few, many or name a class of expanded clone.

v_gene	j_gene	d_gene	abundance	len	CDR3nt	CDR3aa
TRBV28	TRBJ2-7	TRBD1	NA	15	TGTGCCAGCAGTGCCCGGGACAGGGGGGTCTACGAGCAGTACTTC	CASSARDRGVYEQYF
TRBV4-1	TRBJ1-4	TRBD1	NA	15	TGCGCCAGCAGCCAAGAAGGGGGACAGTATGAAAAACTGTTTTTT	CASSQEGGQYEKLFF
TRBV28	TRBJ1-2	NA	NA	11	TGTGCCATCCAGAGGGACTATGGCTACACCTTC	CAIQRDYGYTF
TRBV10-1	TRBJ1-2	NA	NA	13	TGCGCCAGCAGTGTACCAGGCAACTATGGCTACACCTTC	CASSVPGNYGYTF
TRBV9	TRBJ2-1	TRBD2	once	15	TGTGCCAGCAGCGTAGTCGGGACTAGGGGAGATGAGCAGTTCTTC	CASSVVGTRGDEQFF
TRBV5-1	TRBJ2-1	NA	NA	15	TGCGCCAGCAGCGACCCACTAGGAAGAGTCAATGAGCAGTTCTTC	CASSDPLGRVNEQFF
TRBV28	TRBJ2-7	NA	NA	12	TGTGCCAGCAGGACGACAGCTCGAGAGCAGTACTTC	CASRTTAREQYF
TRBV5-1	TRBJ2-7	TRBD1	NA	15	TGCGCCAGCAGACCCCGACAGGGTGCGTCCTACGAGCAGTACTTC	CASRPRQGASYEQYF
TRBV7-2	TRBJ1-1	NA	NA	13	TGTGCCAGCAGCTTACGACGAGAGGCTGAAGCTTTCTTT	CASSLRREAEAFF
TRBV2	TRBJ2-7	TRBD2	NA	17	TGTGCCAGCAGGAAGATAGGTAGCGGGACTGCCCACCACGAGCAGTACTTC	CASRKIGSGTAHHEQYF
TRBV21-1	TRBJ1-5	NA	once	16	TGTGCCAGCAGCAACTGTTGCGTTACGATAAATCAGCCCCAGCATTTT	CASSNCCVTINQPQHF
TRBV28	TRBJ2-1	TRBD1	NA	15	TGTGCCAGCAGTGGAGACAGGGGCCCCTACAATGAGCAGTTCTTC	CASSGDRGPYNEQFF
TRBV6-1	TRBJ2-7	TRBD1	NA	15	TGTGCCAGCAGTGAACCCGGACAGGGCTCCTACGAGCAGTACTTC	CASSEPGQGSYEQYF
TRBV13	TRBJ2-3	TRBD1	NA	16	TGTGCCAGCAGCCCGCCGAGGGACAGGGTGACAGATACGCAGTATTTT	CASSPPRDRVTDTQYF
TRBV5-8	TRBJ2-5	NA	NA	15	TGTGCCAGCAGCCGAGGGGGGGGCATCCGGGAGACCCAGTACTTC	CASSRGGGIRETQYF
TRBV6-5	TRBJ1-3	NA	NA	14	TGTGCCAGCAGACCGACAGGCGACGGAAACACCATATATTTT	CASRPTGDGNTIYF
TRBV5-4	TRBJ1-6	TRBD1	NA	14	TGTGCCAGCAGCTCCGGGACAGGGGCGTCACCCCTCCACTTT	CASSSGTGASPLHF